These T cell receptor beta chains were read from a single sample in a study of molecular identifiers for immune sequencing clone quantification. Each CDR3 protein is one row after TCRdb ran MiXCR on the PCR reads. The sample includes 400,000 to 600,000 distinct CDR3 sequences, about 25% of them seen just once. The specimen was naive CD8+ T cells from blood, with Jurkat cell RNA spiked in. Receptors were obtained from a human donor in good health. Some libraries in this study had Jurkat cell RNA spiked in. Both conserved end residues are part of each CDR3. The D gene is left open where the match is weak. Not every row has a clone size; where given, it reads once, few, many or a size class.

13	.	.	TRBV28	TRBJ2-2	CASSVAGFGELFF	TGTGCCAGCAGTGTGGCAGGGTTCGGGGAGCTGTTTTTT
15	.	.	TRBV20-1	TRBJ2-1	CSARDRFWAGNEQFF	TGCAGTGCTAGAGATCGTTTCTGGGCCGGGAATGAGCAGTTCTTC
13	.	many	TRBV14	TRBJ2-1	CASSQTSYNEQFF	TGTGCCAGCAGCCAGACAAGCTACAATGAGCAGTTCTTC
16	TRBD1	few	TRBV7-3	TRBJ2-1	CASSLGAGTVGDEQFF	TGTGCCAGCAGCTTAGGGGCCGGGACAGTGGGCGATGAGCAGTTCTTC
16	.	few	TRBV28	TRBJ2-6	CASSPLRVTGANVLTF	TGTGCCAGCAGCCCCCTAAGGGTCACTGGGGCCAACGTCCTGACTTTC
15	.	.	TRBV27	TRBJ1-5	CASNTVGDALQPQHF	TGTGCCAGCAATACCGTGGGGGATGCTTTGCAGCCCCAGCATTTT
15	.	.	TRBV6-5	TRBJ2-1	CASSLVRWARNEQFF	TGTGCCAGCAGCCTAGTCCGGTGGGCACGGAATGAGCAGTTCTTC
13	TRBD2	many	TRBV28	TRBJ2-3	CASSGRRPDTQYF	TGTGCCAGCAGCGGGAGGAGGCCAGATACGCAGTATTTT
16	.	.	TRBV27	TRBJ2-7	CASSLSGGRGAYEQYF	TGTGCCAGCAGTTTATCGGGGGGCAGGGGGGCATACGAGCAGTACTTC
16	TRBD2	many	TRBV7-9	TRBJ2-4	CASSSSSGLAKNIQYF	TGTGCCAGCAGCTCTTCTAGCGGACTAGCCAAAAACATTCAGTACTTC
13	.	many	TRBV7-9	TRBJ2-5	CASSLPGVKTQYF	TGTGCCAGCAGCTTACCCGGGGTGAAGACCCAGTACTTC
14	.	.	TRBV4-2	TRBJ2-5	CASSQDNGKETQYF	TGTGCCAGCAGCCAAGATAACGGGAAAGAGACCCAGTACTTC
17	.	few	TRBV16	TRBJ1-1	CASSQSWGRGMNTEAFF	TGTGCCAGCAGCCAATCATGGGGAAGGGGGATGAACACTGAAGCTTTCTTT
13	.	many	TRBV7-2	TRBJ1-2	CASSSTGRYGYTF	TGTGCCAGCAGTTCAACAGGACGCTATGGCTACACCTTC
15	TRBD1	.	TRBV18	TRBJ1-4	CASSPGTGDREKLFF	TGTGCCAGCTCACCCGGGACAGGGGATCGAGAAAAACTGTTTTTT
14	.	few	TRBV19	TRBJ2-1	CASSIRANRDEQFF	TGTGCCAGTAGTATAAGAGCAAACAGGGATGAGCAGTTCTTC
14	.	.	TRBV24-1	TRBJ2-1	CATSEGPPYNEQFF	TGTGCCACCTCAGAGGGGCCACCCTACAATGAGCAGTTCTTC
15	TRBD2	.	TRBV20-1	TRBJ2-3	CSARDTSGATDTRYF	TGCAGTGCTAGAGATACTAGCGGGGCCACAGATACGCGGTATTTT
13	.	many	TRBV3-1	TRBJ2-4	CASSLRRENIQYF	TGTGCCAGCAGCCTCCGACGAGAAAACATTCAGTACTTC
17	TRBD2	.	TRBV13	TRBJ2-5	CASSLRDHGGALETQYF	TGTGCCAGCAGCTTAAGAGACCACGGGGGGGCCTTGGAGACCCAGTACTTC
15	.	many	TRBV6-5	TRBJ1-1	CASSSGQGVNTEAFF	TGTGCCAGCAGCTCCGGACAAGGAGTGAACACTGAAGCTTTCTTT
14	.	few	TRBV12-3/TRBV12-4	TRBJ1-4	CASSFGRADEKLFF	TGTGCCAGCAGTTTCGGCAGGGCCGATGAAAAACTGTTTTTT
15	.	.	TRBV4-3	TRBJ2-1	CASSQDTRAYNEQFF	TGCGCCAGCAGCCAAGACACCAGGGCCTACAATGAGCAGTTCTTC
14	.	few	TRBV11-2	TRBJ2-5	CASSFSGASETQYF	TGTGCCAGCAGCTTTTCGGGAGCGAGTGAGACCCAGTACTTC
11	.	many	TRBV6-2/TRBV6-3	TRBJ1-1	CASALNTEAFF	TGTGCCAGTGCATTGAACACTGAAGCTTTCTTT
14	TRBD1	many	TRBV7-2	TRBJ1-4	CASSSDRGDEKLFF	TGTGCCAGCAGCTCGGACAGGGGTGATGAAAAACTGTTTTTT
17	.	few	TRBV6-2/TRBV6-3	TRBJ2-7	CASSYPRAGKPSYEQYF	TGTGCCAGCAGTTACCCGCGAGCCGGAAAACCATCCTACGAGCAGTACTTC
11	.	many	TRBV25-1	TRBJ2-3	CASTGQRERYF	TGTGCCAGCACCGGACAGAGGGAGCGGTATTTT
13	TRBD1	.	TRBV5-1	TRBJ2-7	CASSRDRIYEQYF	TGCGCCAGCAGCCGGGACAGGATCTACGAGCAGTACTTC
15	.	.	TRBV12-3/TRBV12-4	TRBJ1-4	CASSLALGVREKLFF	TGTGCCAGCAGTTTAGCGTTAGGGGTCCGGGAAAAACTGTTTTTT
12	.	many	TRBV29-1	TRBJ2-3	CSVLGSTDTQYF	TGCAGCGTCCTTGGTAGCACAGATACGCAGTATTTT
11	.	many	TRBV29-1	TRBJ1-1	CSVGGVREAFF	TGCAGCGTTGGGGGGGTCCGCGAAGCTTTCTTT
13	TRBD1	few	TRBV19	TRBJ2-3	CASSIGQGPTQYF	TGTGCCAGTAGTATCGGACAGGGGCCGACGCAGTATTTT
15	.	many	TRBV9	TRBJ2-3	CASSVEGQHTDTQYF	TGTGCCAGCAGCGTAGAGGGACAACACACAGATACGCAGTATTTT
15	TRBD2	.	TRBV19	TRBJ2-7	CASSPSGGGTYEQYF	TGTGCCAGTAGCCCCTCGGGCGGGGGGACCTACGAGCAGTACTTC
15	.	many	TRBV20-1	TRBJ2-7	CSARAVEDRSYEQYF	TGCAGTGCTAGAGCCGTGGAGGACCGCTCCTACGAGCAGTACTTC
17	.	few	TRBV4-1	TRBJ2-3	CASSQWSAETTTDTQYF	TGCGCCAGCAGCCAATGGTCGGCAGAGACGACCACAGATACGCAGTATTTT
14	.	many	TRBV12-3/TRBV12-4	TRBJ1-6	CASSSPGTNSPLHF	TGTGCCAGCAGTTCGCCGGGAACCAATTCACCCCTCCACTTT
16	.	few	TRBV11-2	TRBJ2-3	CASSLDRPSSTDTQYF	TGTGCCAGCAGCTTAGACAGACCCTCTAGCACAGATACGCAGTATTTT
14	.	many	TRBV7-6	TRBJ2-5	CASSLKRYQETQYF	TGTGCCAGCAGCCTCAAAAGGTACCAAGAGACCCAGTACTTC
15	TRBD1	few	TRBV7-3	TRBJ1-1	CASSLLGQGLTEAFF	TGTGCCAGCAGCTTATTGGGACAGGGATTAACTGAAGCTTTCTTT
15	.	.	TRBV11-3	TRBJ1-3	CASSLDQGPGNTIYF	TGTGCCAGCAGCTTAGATCAAGGACCTGGAAACACCATATATTTT
12	.	.	TRBV5-5	TRBJ1-1	CASSGIHTEAFF	TGTGCCAGCAGCGGCATCCACACTGAAGCTTTCTTT
17	.	many	TRBV7-2	TRBJ2-5	CASSPPPESPNQETQYF	TGTGCCAGCAGCCCCCCTCCCGAGAGCCCCAACCAAGAGACCCAGTACTTC
14	.	few	TRBV20-1	TRBJ2-3	CSARDGTPTDTQYF	TGCAGTGCTAGAGATGGCACACCCACAGATACGCAGTATTTT
16	.	.	TRBV7-2	TRBJ2-5	CASSSHGTTLQETQYF	TGTGCCAGCAGCTCCCATGGGACCACCCTCCAAGAGACCCAGTACTTC
16	.	few	TRBV4-3	TRBJ2-4	CASSVAVGSAKNIQYF	TGCGCCAGCAGCGTAGCCGTGGGGTCGGCCAAAAACATTCAGTACTTC
14	.	.	TRBV6-1	TRBJ2-7	CASKQETRSYEQYF	TGTGCCAGCAAACAGGAAACGAGGTCCTACGAGCAGTACTTC
17	.	.	TRBV28	TRBJ2-7	CASSSLLGGRSYYEQYF	TGTGCCAGCAGTTCCCTCCTCGGGGGACGCTCGTACTACGAGCAGTACTTC
13	TRBD1	few	TRBV29-1	TRBJ2-1	CSVVHRGRNGQFF	TGCAGCGTTGTCCACAGGGGGAGAAATGGGCAGTTCTTC
15	.	many	TRBV6-5	TRBJ1-1	CASSWTGRANTEAFF	TGTGCCAGCAGTTGGACGGGCAGGGCGAACACTGAAGCTTTCTTT
16	TRBD2	few	TRBV7-2	TRBJ2-3	CASSIAIAGRTDTQYF	TGTGCCAGCAGCATAGCCATAGCGGGAAGGACAGATACGCAGTATTTT
14	TRBD1	few	TRBV6-1	TRBJ1-1	CASSTWAGGTEAFF	TGTGCCAGCAGTACCTGGGCAGGGGGCACTGAAGCTTTCTTT
14	TRBD1	.	TRBV30	TRBJ2-3	CAWSEGQFTDTQYF	TGTGCCTGGAGTGAGGGACAGTTCACAGATACGCAGTATTTT
15	.	few	TRBV6-5	TRBJ1-1	CASSYSGNGNTEAFF	TGTGCCAGCAGTTACTCAGGGAACGGGAACACTGAAGCTTTCTTT
14	.	many	TRBV27	TRBJ2-2	CASSLQGRTGELFF	TGTGCCAGCAGTTTACAGGGGAGGACCGGGGAGCTGTTTTTT
11	TRBD1	.	TRBV30	TRBJ1-1	CAWGTAAEAFF	TGTGCCTGGGGGACAGCCGCTGAAGCTTTCTTT
14	.	.	TRBV6-6	TRBJ1-1	CASRGPPGDTEAFF	TGTGCCAGCAGGGGCCCCCCTGGGGACACTGAAGCTTTCTTT
14	.	.	TRBV5-1	TRBJ2-2	CASTWDTTTGHLFF	TGCGCCAGCACATGGGACACCACCACCGGGCACCTGTTTTTT